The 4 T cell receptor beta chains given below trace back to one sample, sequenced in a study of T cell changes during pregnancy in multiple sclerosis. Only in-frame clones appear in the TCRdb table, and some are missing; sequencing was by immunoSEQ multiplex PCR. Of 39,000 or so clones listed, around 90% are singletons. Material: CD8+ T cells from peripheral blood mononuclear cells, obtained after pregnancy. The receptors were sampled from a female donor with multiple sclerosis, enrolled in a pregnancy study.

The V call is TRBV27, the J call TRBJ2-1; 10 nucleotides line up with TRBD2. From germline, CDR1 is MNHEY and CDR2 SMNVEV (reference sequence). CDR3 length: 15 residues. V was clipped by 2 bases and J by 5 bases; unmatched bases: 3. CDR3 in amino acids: CASSLLAGADNEQFF. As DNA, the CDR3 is TGTGCCAGCAGTTTACTAGCGGGAGCGGACAATGAGCAGTTCTTC.

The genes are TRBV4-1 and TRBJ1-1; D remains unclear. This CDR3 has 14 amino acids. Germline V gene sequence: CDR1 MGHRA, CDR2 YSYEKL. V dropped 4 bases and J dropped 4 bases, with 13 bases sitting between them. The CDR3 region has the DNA TGCGCCAGCAGCCCCGGAGGCGGGCTCACTGAAGCTTTCTTT. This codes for CASSPGGGLTEAFF.

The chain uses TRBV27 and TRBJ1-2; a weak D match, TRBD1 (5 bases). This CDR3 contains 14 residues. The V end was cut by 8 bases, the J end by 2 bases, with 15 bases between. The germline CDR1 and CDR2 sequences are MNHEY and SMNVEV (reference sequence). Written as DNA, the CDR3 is TGTGCCAGCTCCCCTGGAACAGGAAACTATGGCTACACCTTC. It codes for CASSPGTGNYGYTF.

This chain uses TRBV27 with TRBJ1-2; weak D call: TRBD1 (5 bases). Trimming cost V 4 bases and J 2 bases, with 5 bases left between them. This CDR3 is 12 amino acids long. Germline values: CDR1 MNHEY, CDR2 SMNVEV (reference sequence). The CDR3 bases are TGTGCCAGCAGTTCAGGGAACTATGGCTACACCTTC. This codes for CASSSGNYGYTF.